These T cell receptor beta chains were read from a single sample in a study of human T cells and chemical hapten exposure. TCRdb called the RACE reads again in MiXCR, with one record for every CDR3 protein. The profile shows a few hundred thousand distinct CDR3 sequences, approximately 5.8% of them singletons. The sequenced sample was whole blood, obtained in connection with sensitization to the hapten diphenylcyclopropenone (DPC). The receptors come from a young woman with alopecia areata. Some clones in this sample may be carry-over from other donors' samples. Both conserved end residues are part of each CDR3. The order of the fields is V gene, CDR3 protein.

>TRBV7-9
CASSEEAQRDQAFF
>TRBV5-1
CASSLAARGPGEKLFF
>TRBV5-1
CASSLGQSNSPLHF
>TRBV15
CATSSVRSEQYF
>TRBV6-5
CASSYFLASGGQNTGELFF
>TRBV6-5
CASSRGTGASYEQYF
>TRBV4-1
CASSQTRQGTEAFF
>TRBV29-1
CSVETLAGQETQYF
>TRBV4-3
CASSQDRAGATYNEQFF
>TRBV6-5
CASSYPRDEESLASGANVLTF
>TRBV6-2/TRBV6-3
CASSLQNNQPQHF
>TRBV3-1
CASSQDRGLYQETQYF
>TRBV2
CASSEDRDGYTF
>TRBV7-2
CASNPGQGGTEAFF
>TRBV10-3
CAISDILNTEAFF
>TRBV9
CASSVAVKVGSAPPPHPPNSPLHF
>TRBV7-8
CASSLSGRGNTIYF
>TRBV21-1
CASSKVDRGTQPQHF
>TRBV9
CASSATGHPNTGELFF
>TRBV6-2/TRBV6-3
CASSTGTEAFF
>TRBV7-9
CASSAGTSAGRMETQYF
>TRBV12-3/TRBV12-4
CASSFRGRTLGAHEQYF
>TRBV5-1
CASYRVRTGELFF
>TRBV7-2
CASSLQGSDGYTF
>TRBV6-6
CASSRTAVQNGYTF
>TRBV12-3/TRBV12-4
CASSFSGGVDEQFF
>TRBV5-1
CASSLKGDTEAFF
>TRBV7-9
CASSLLTEAFF
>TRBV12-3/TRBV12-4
CASSRHGNTEAFF
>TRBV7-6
CASSPLGFTDTQYF
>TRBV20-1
CSARDPGESSYNEQFF
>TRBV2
CASIRGPNTGELFF
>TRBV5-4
CASSLDSAASGANVLTF
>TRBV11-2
CASSLGMENTIYF
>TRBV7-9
CASSEQGVAEAFF
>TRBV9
CASSPHGVGGGLQETQYF
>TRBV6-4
CASSGGGDYGYTF
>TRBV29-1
CSVAIHGGTDTQYF
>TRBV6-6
CASSYFGGSDTQYF
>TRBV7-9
CASSSSLGASYEQYF
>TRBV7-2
CASSLSWSGANVLTF
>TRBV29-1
CSVEAVEQMVTDTQYF
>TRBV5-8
CASSFVVLGGYTF
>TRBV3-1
CASRYSGGPRETQYF
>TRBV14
CASSQVGQAYNSPLHF
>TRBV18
CASSLSGTGLSQPQHF
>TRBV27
CASSRFALDRGLGANVLTF
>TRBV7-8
CASSRGDFNQPQHF
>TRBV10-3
CAISDLPLSRGYTF
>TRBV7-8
CASSSSTGAGGELFF
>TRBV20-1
CSARLNSDRDRATLFQNTGELFF
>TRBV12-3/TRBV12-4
CASSSSGTSGGQYF
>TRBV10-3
CAIQRGSEETQYF
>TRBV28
CASSFGGAGKNQPQHF
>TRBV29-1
CSVRGRDDQPQHF
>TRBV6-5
CASGLAGGQYEQYF
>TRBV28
CASLGGRGNTIYF
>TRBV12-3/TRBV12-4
CASSHDRGTDTQYF
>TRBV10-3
CAISPGGQNTGELFF
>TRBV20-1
CSARGFLSENTEAFF